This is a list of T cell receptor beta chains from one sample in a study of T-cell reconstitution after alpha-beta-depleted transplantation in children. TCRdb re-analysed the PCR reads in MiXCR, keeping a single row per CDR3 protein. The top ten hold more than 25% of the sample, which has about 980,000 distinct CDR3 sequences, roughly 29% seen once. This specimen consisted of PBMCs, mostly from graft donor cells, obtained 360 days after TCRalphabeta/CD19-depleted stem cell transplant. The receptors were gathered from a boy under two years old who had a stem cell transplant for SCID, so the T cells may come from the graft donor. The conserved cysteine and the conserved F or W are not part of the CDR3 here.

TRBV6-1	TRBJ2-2	ASSRRLPNTGELF
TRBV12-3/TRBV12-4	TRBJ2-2	ASSFSASQTGELF
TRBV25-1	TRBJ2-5	ASSDFDTQETQY
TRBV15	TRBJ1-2	ATSRDGRHYGYT
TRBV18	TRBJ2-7	ASSLRGRRQYEQY
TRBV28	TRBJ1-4	ASRRPGRSNEKLF
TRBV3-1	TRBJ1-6	ASSQDAGRRSPLH
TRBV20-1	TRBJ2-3	SARAVLSTDTQY
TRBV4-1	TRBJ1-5	ASSQVQTNRGNQPQH
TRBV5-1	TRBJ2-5	ASSPGTGPGWETQY
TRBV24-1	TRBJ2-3	ATSDFPSGRGTDTQY
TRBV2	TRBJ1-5	ASSTGPSNQPQH
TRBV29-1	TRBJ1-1	SVERGRLDEAF
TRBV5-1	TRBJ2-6	ASSLGLQIGVLT
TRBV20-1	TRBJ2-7	SAPSGRGYEQY
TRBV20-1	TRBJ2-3	SPGNQGAATDTQY
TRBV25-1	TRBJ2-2	ASSEAGGNTGELF
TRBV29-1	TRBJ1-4	SVETGGPEKLF
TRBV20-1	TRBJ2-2	SARDPGYTGELF
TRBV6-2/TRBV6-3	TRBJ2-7	ASRPGTGSFHYEQY
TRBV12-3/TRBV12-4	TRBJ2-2	ASSMDRPLGTGELF
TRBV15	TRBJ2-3	ATSRDLGDGDTQY
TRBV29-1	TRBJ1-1	SGKRDAEAF
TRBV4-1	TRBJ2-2	ASSQRGAQATGELF
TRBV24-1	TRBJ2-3	ATSAGGGGSDTQY
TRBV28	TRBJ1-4	ASRSPSGLIEKLF
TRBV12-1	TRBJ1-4	ASSSWDRERDTNEKLF
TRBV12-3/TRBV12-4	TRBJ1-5	ASSWQGVQPQH
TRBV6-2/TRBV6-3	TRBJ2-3	ASSHPYLSTDTQY
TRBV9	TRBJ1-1	ASGGTANTEAF